The sequence of this TCR beta chain was determined in a study of shared clonotypes between healthy human individuals. The assay was immunoSEQ multiplex PCR, and TCRdb's table has in-frame clones only and misses some. This table holds over a million clones, approximately 80% found once. Notes on this clone: The antigen is not known.

Study-wide results and limits: Larger richness was generally estimated for naive than memory subsets.

The TCR comes from a man aged 18 to 35 in good health. Some clones in this sample may be carry-over from other donors' samples. The sequencing sample was made of memory CD4+ T cells from PBMCs. Subset denoted: CD45RA-negative fraction.

This chain's CDR3 is CASSFWASGANVLTF. CDR3 in DNA: TGTGCCAGCAGTTTCTGGGCCTCTGGGGCCAACGTCCTGACTTTC. This rearrangement joins TRBV28 to TRBJ2-6; D ambiguous. CDR1 is MDHEN and CDR2 is SYDVKM in the germline V gene. The germline V and J ends were trimmed by 3 bases and 0 bases, with 6 bases remaining between them. The CDR3 covers 15 residues.